This T cell receptor beta chain was sequenced during a study of shared clonotypes between healthy human individuals. Whole-study context: Researchers drew samples from two women and a few men aged 18 to 49. Study results and caveats: Richness estimates generally favored naive over memory subsets.

Deep level was the assay's run setting. Repertoires were generated with immunoSEQ multiplex PCR, while TCRdb's copy carries only in-frame clones and drops some. The profile covers about 1.5 million clones, with under 99% appearing a single time and around 0.45% taken by the ten largest. On this clone itself: Its antigen is undetermined. Other DNA sequences within the sample encode an identical CDR3.

There were only Caucasian adults among the donors, and all lived in Nashville, Tennessee. The germline V and J ends were trimmed by 6 bases and 6 bases, with 14 bases remaining between them. Germline CDR1 MNHEY, CDR2 SMNVEV (reference sequence). CDR3 length: 13 amino acids. The clonotype originates from a man in his thirties or forties in good health. Sequencing was done on a sample of naive CD4+ T cells sorted from blood. The sample's subset: CD45RA+ positively selected. The V and J genes are TRBV27 and TRBJ1-2, with D perhaps matching TRBD1 (6 bases). The CDR3 region is CASRPTGTDGYTF. DNA of the CDR3: TGTGCCAGCAGACCTACAGGGACTGATGGCTACACCTTC.